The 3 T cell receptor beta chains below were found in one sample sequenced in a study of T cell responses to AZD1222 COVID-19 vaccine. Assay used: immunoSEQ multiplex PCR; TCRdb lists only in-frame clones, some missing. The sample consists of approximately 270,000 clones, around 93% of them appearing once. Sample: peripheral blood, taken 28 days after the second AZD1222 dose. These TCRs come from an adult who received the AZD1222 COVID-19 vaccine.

In DNA form, the CDR3 reads TGTGCCAGTAGCCCCTTTGAGGGGTGGCAGTTCTTC. Its translation: CASSPFEGWQFF. The chain links TRBV19 to TRBJ2-1, with D possibly called TRBD1 or TRBD2 (5 bases each). Germline V CDR1 and CDR2: LNHDA, SQIVND (reference sequence). The CDR3 is 12 amino acids. V dropped 6 bases and J dropped 12 bases, with 15 bases sitting between them.

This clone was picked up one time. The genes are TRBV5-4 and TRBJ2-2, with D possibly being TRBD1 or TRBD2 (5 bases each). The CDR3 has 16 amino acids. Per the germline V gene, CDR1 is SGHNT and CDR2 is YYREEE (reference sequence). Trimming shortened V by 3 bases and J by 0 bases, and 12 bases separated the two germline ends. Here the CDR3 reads CASSSQWGTNTGELFF. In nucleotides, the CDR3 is TGTGCCAGCAGCTCACAATGGGGGACGAACACCGGGGAGCTGTTTTTT.

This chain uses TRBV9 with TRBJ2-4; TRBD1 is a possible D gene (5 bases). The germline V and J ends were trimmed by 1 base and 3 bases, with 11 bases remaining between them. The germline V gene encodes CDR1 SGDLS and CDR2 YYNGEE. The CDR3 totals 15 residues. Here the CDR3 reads CASSVTTGVKNIQYF. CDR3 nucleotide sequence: TGTGCCAGCAGCGTAACTACAGGAGTCAAAAACATTCAGTACTTC.